This T cell receptor (beta chain) is drawn from a study of blood T cells in healthy people across ages. Findings of the study overall: Reliance upon unsorted PBMCs precluded definitive naive versus antigen-experienced comparison.

For the second PCR, which ran for roughly 7 to 11 cycles, a sample-barcoded 5' primer and a J-beta primer mix were used. Each cDNA was tagged by a template-switch adaptor containing 12 random nucleotides. In TCRdb, the 5' RACE reads were re-called with MiXCR into one record per CDR3 protein. This table has hundreds of thousands of distinct CDR3 sequences, more than 35% appearing once. Looked up from germline, CDR1 is MNHEY and CDR2 is SVGEGT. The CDR3 runs to 15 residues. V gave up 7 bases and J gave up 6 bases; unmatched junction bases: 10. Each sample yielded at least 6.5 million isolated PBMCs. As regards this clonotype: Its specificity is not known.

The V gene is TRBV6-2 or TRBV6-3, the J gene TRBJ2-3, with TRBD2 matching over 10 bases. This TCR was recovered from a man older than 75 in good health. Sequenced: blood. The CDR3 sequence is CASTAGTSDTDTQYF. DNA of the CDR3: TGTGCCAGCACAGCCGGGACTAGCGATACGGATACGCAGTATTTT.